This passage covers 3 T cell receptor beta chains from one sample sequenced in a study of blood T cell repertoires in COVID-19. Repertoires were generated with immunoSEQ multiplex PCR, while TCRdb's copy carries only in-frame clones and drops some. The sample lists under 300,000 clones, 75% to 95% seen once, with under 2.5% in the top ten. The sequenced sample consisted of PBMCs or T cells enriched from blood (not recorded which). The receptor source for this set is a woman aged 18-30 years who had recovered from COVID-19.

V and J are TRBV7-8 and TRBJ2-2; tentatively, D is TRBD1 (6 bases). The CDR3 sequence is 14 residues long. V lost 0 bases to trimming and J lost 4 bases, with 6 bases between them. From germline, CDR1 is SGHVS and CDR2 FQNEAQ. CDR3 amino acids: CASSLAGGTGELFF. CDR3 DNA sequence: TGTGCCAGCAGCTTAGCAGGGGGCACCGGGGAGCTGTTTTTT. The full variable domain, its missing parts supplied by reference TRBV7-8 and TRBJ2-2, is GAGVSQSPRYKVAKRGQDVALRCDPISGHVSLFWYQQALGQGPEFLTYFQNEAQLDKSGLPSDRFFAERPEGSVSTLKIQRTQQEDSAVYLCASSLAGGTGELFFGEGSRLTVL.

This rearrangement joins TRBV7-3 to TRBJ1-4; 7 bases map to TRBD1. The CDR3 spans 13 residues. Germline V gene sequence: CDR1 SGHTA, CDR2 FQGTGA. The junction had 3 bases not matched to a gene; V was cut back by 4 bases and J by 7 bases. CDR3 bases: TGTGCCAGCAGCTACAGGGGAGGTGAAAAACTGTTTTTT. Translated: CASSYRGGEKLFF.

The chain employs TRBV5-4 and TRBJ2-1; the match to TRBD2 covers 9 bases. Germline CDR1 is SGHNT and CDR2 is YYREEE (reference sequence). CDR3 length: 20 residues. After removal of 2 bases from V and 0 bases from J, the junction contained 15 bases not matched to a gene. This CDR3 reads CASSFPLKGSGGRSYNEQFF. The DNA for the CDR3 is TGTGCCAGCAGCTTCCCCCTCAAAGGTAGCGGGGGCCGCTCCTACAATGAGCAGTTCTTC. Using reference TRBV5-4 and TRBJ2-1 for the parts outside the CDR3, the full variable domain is ETGVTQSPTHLIKTRGQQVTLRCSSQSGHNTVSWYQQALGQGPQFIFQYYREEENGRGNFPPRFSGLQFPNYSSELNVNALELDDSALYLCASSFPLKGSGGRSYNEQFFGPGTRLTVL.